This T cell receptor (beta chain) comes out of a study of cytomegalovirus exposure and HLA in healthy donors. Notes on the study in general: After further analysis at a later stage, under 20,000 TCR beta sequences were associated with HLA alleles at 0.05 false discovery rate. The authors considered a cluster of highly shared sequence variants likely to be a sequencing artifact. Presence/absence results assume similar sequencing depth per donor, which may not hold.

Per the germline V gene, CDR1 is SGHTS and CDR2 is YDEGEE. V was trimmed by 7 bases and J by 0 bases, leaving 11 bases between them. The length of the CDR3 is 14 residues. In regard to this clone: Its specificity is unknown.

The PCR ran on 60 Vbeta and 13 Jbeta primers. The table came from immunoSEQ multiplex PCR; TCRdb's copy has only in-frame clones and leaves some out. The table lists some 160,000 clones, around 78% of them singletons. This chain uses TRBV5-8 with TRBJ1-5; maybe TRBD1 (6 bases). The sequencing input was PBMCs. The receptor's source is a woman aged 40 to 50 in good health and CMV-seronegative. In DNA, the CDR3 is TGTGCCAGCCAGGACAGATATAGCAATCAGCCCCAGCATTTT. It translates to CASQDRYSNQPQHF.